The clone carrying this TCR beta chain was observed once. The length of the CDR3 is 11 residues. The germline CDR1 and CDR2 sequences are SGHTA and FQGTGA. V was trimmed by 6 bases and J by 5 bases, leaving 7 bases between them. This sample was included in a study of blood T cell repertoires in COVID-19. About the study: The analysed material was cDNA or gDNA that came from T cells, B-cell-depleted T cells, or PBMCs.

Original analysis: The authors estimated nucleated cell counts from reference gene primer amplification. Libraries were prepared by immunoSEQ multiplex PCR; TCRdb keeps only in-frame clonotypes and omits some of them. V, J and clone size are taken as reported in that table, and D and trimming were inferred from the DNA itself. The table has roughly 360,000 clones, 80% to 85% seen once. Sequenced material: PBMCs or T cells enriched from blood (not recorded which). The receptor was derived from a woman aged 45-65 years who had recovered from COVID-19. The chain joins TRBV7-3 to TRBJ1-2; D ambiguous. The CDR3 sequence: CASSFSYGYTF. CDR3 bases: TGTGCCAGCAGTTTCTCGTATGGCTACACCTTC.